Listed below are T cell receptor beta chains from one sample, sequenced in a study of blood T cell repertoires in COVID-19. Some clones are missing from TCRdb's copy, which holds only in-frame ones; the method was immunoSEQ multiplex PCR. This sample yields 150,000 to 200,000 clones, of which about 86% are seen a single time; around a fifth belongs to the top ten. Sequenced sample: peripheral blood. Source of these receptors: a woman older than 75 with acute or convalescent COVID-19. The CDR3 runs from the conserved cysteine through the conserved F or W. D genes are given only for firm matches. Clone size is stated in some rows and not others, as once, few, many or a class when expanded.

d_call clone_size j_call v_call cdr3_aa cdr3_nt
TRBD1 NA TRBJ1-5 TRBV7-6 CASTRQGGDYSDNQPQHF TGTGCCAGCACTCGACAGGGGGGGGACTATTCTGACAATCAGCCCCAGCATTTT
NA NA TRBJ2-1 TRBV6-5 CASNAFAGYNEQFF TGTGCCAGCAACGCATTCGCAGGTTACAATGAGCAGTTCTTC
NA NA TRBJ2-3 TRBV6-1 CASSEGRGDTQYF TGTGCCAGCAGTGAAGGACGCGGGGATACGCAGTATTTT
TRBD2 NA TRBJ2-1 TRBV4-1 CASSSPTSGGALQFF TGCGCCAGCAGCTCTCCGACTAGCGGGGGGGCCCTGCAGTTCTTC
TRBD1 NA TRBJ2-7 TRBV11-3 CASSLRQGVVGEQYF TGTGCCAGCAGCTTAAGACAGGGGGTAGTCGGCGAGCAGTACTTC
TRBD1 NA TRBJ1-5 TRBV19 CASSKQGVGNQPQHF TGTGCCAGTAGTAAACAGGGGGTCGGCAATCAGCCCCAGCATTTT
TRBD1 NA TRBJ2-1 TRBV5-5 CASSQRTGAYNEQFF TGTGCCAGCAGCCAAAGGACAGGGGCCTACAATGAGCAGTTCTTC
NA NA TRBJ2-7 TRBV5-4 CASSLRGSYEQYF TGTGCCAGCAGCTTGCGGGGTTCCTACGAGCAGTACTTC
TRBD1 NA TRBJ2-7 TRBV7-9 CASSSSTGTAVQYF TGTGCCAGCAGTTCTTCCACCGGGACAGCAGTGCAGTACTTC
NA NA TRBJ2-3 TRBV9 CASSVADTQYF TGTGCCAGCAGCGTAGCTGATACGCAGTATTTT
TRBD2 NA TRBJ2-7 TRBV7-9 CASSRTSGGAEQYF TGTGCCAGCAGCCGAACTAGCGGGGGGGCCGAGCAGTACTTC
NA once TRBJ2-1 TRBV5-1 CASSLGGQSSYNEQFF TGCGCCAGCAGCTTGGGGGGGCAAAGCTCCTACAATGAGCAGTTCTTC
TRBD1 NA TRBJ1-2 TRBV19 CASSKGGQLPYGYTF TGTGCCAGTAGTAAAGGGGGACAGCTCCCCTATGGCTACACCTTC
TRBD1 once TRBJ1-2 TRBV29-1 CSVEIGFDRGRNYGYTF TGCAGCGTTGAGATTGGTTTTGACAGGGGGCGCAACTATGGCTACACCTTC
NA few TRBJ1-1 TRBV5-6 CASSLRRAANTEAFF TGTGCCAGCAGCTTGAGGAGGGCAGCGAACACTGAAGCTTTCTTT
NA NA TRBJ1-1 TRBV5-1 CASSKGQDTEAFF TGCGCCAGCAGCAAAGGACAAGACACTGAAGCTTTCTTT
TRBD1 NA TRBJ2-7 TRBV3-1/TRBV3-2 CASSPSLPDRTREEQYF TGTGCCAGCAGCCCCTCCCTCCCGGACAGGACAAGAGAGGAGCAGTACTTC
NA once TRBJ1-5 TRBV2 CASSDPGGVQPQHF TGTGCCAGCAGTGACCCGGGAGGGGTCCAGCCCCAGCATTTT
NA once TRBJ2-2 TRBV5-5 CASSWHHGELFF TGTGCCAGCAGCTGGCATCACGGGGAGCTGTTTTTT
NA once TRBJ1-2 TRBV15 CATSRMGQHSGGYTF TGTGCCACCAGCAGGATGGGGCAGCACAGTGGTGGCTACACCTTC
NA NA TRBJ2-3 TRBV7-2 CASSLGLGGTDTQYF TGTGCCAGCAGCTTAGGACTAGGGGGCACAGATACGCAGTATTTT
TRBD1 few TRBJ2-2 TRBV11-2 CASSFFARQGWDTGELFF TGTGCCAGCAGCTTCTTCGCCAGACAGGGTTGGGACACCGGGGAGCTGTTTTTT
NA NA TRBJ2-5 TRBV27 CASSPRGTSETQYF TGTGCCAGCAGTCCCCGGGGAACATCAGAGACCCAGTACTTC
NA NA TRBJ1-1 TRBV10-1 CASSATGPGAEAFF TGCGCCAGCAGTGCCACAGGCCCTGGGGCTGAAGCTTTCTTT
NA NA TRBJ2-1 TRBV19 CASAPGATSYNEQFF TGTGCCAGTGCCCCTGGGGCGACCTCCTACAATGAGCAGTTCTTC
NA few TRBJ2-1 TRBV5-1 CASSLPGLSFTKTRSYNEQFF TGCGCCAGCAGCTTGCCTGGACTCTCCTTCACCAAGACCCGCTCCTACAATGAGCAGTTCTTC
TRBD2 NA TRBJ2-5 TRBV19 CASGAGGRVQETQYF TGTGCCAGTGGAGCGGGGGGGCGGGTTCAAGAGACCCAGTACTTC
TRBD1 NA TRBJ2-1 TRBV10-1 CASSGGTAESSYNEQFF TGCGCCAGCAGTGGAGGGACAGCCGAAAGCTCCTACAATGAGCAGTTCTTC
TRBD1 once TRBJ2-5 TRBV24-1 CATSDFRGPEETQYF TGTGCCACCAGTGATTTTAGGGGGCCGGAAGAGACCCAGTACTTC
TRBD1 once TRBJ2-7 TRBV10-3 CAISRDRDPSYEQYF TGTGCCATCAGTCGGGACAGGGACCCTTCCTACGAGCAGTACTTC
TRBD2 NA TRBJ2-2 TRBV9 CASSKAGDPRGELFF TGTGCCAGCAGCAAAGCGGGGGACCCTCGGGGGGAGCTGTTTTTT
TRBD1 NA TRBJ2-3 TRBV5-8 CASSLITGTGMTDTQYF TGTGCCAGCAGCCTTATCACCGGGACAGGGATGACAGATACGCAGTATTTT
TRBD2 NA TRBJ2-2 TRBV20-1 CSASLLAGRTGELFF TGCAGTGCTAGTTTACTAGCGGGAAGGACCGGGGAGCTGTTTTTT
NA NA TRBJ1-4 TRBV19 CASMASGTREKLFF TGTGCCAGTATGGCAAGCGGGACGAGGGAAAAACTGTTTTTT
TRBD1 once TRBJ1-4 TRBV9 CASSVGDRGATNEKLFF TGTGCCAGCAGCGTAGGGGACAGGGGTGCAACTAATGAAAAACTGTTTTTT
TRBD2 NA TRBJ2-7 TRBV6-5 CASRDLTSGGFEQYF TGTGCCAGCAGGGATCTGACTAGCGGGGGATTCGAGCAGTACTTC
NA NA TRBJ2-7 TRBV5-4 CASSSQGRVGGEQYF TGTGCCAGCAGCAGCCAGGGCAGGGTCGGTGGCGAGCAGTACTTC
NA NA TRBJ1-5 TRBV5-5 CASSTTGTNQPQHF TGTGCCAGCAGCACTACAGGGACCAATCAGCCCCAGCATTTT
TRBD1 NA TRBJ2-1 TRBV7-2 CASSSQGAVYNEQFF TGTGCCAGCAGCTCCCAGGGGGCGGTCTACAATGAGCAGTTCTTC
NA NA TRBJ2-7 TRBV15 CATSSGSGEQYF TGTGCCACCAGCAGCGGTTCGGGGGAGCAGTACTTC
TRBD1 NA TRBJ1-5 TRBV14 CASSQVIGGGSNQPQHF TGTGCCAGCAGCCAAGTTATCGGAGGGGGCAGTAATCAGCCCCAGCATTTT
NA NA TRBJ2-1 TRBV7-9 CAGRDWKSGEQFF TGTGCCGGCAGGGACTGGAAGAGCGGTGAGCAGTTCTTC
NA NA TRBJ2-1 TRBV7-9 CASSLATTPTRGNEQFF TGTGCCAGCAGCTTAGCTACTACCCCAACAAGGGGCAATGAGCAGTTCTTC
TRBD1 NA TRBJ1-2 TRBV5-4 CASSVGTGGAFNYGYTF TGTGCCAGCAGCGTGGGGACAGGGGGGGCCTTTAACTATGGCTACACCTTC
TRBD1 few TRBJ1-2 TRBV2 CASSPHRQGIDYGYTF TGTGCCAGCAGCCCTCACCGACAGGGGATCGACTATGGCTACACCTTC
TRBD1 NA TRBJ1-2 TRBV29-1 CSVVGQGLYGYTF TGCAGCGTTGTGGGACAGGGTCTCTATGGCTACACCTTC
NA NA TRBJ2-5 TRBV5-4 CASSLEGVREKETQYF TGTGCCAGCAGCTTGGAAGGTGTGAGGGAAAAAGAGACCCAGTACTTC
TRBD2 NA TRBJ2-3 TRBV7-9 CASSSLAELNTDTQYF TGTGCCAGCAGTTCGCTAGCGGAACTTAACACAGATACGCAGTATTTT
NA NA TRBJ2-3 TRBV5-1 CASSLVSRGADTQYF TGCGCCAGCAGCTTGGTCTCGCGGGGCGCAGATACGCAGTATTTT
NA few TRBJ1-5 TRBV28 CASTSSRGLGGQPQHF TGTGCCAGCACCTCTAGTCGGGGGTTAGGAGGGCAGCCCCAGCATTTT
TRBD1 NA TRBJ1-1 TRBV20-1 CSAMDRDEAFF TGCAGTGCTATGGACAGGGATGAAGCTTTCTTT
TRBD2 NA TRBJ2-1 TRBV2 CASREKTSGDNEQFF TGTGCCAGCAGGGAAAAGACTAGCGGGGACAATGAGCAGTTCTTC